This T cell receptor (beta chain) was recorded in a study of persistence of HIV-infected CD4 T cells. Study-level findings and limits: TCRbeta richness was lower in CMV- and Gag-responding cells than in anti-CD3/anti-CD28-responding cells.

The libraries were made with immunoSEQ version 4 in survey mode. Genomic DNA was diluted to about 9.4 ng/uL, up to roughly 1 ug per sample. The data were produced by immunoSEQ multiplex PCR, yet TCRdb's version contains in-frame clones alone and is incomplete. The data contain under 20,000 clones, approximately 60% of them singletons. As for this clone: Its antigen is undetermined.

Cells were stimulated with overlapping HIV-1 Gag 15-mer peptides. Responding CD4+ T cells were sorted by upregulation of both CD40 ligand and CD69. Suppressive ART was started during chronic HIV-1 infection in these adults. The source was CD4+ T cells sorted from PBMCs after approximately 18-hour stimulation, collected from a patient who received antiretroviral therapy. The sequence derives from an adult woman with HIV who was CMV-seropositive.

As DNA, the CDR3 is TGTGCCAGCTCACCCTCGGGACACCTGAACACTGAAGCTTTCTTT. The encoded protein is CASSPSGHLNTEAFF. V and J are TRBV18 and TRBJ1-1; perhaps TRBD1 as D (6 bases). Between the trimmed V and J ends, which lost 3 bases and 0 bases, there was a span of 11 bases. The germline V gene has CDR1 KGHSH and CDR2 LQKENI. The CDR3 consists of 15 residues.